Listed below are T cell receptor beta chains from one sample, sequenced in a study of blood T cell repertoires in COVID-19. Repertoires were generated with immunoSEQ multiplex PCR, while TCRdb's copy carries only in-frame clones and drops some. The sample holds 150,000 to 200,000 clones, about 85% seen once. The sample taken for sequencing was peripheral blood. The receptor source for this set is a woman in her 70s with COVID-19, enrolled during active disease. The conserved cysteine and the conserved F or W are not part of the CDR3 here.

ASSLDRANTIY	TRBJ1-3	TRBV6-5
SVEDPEVQYGNTIY	TRBJ1-3	TRBV29-1
ASEGHLNQPQH	TRBJ1-5	TRBV28
ASSEARASVGGRGYT	TRBJ1-2	TRBV2
ASSSIPLAGVTGANVLT	TRBJ2-6	TRBV27
ASSPLWTASSPLH	TRBJ1-6	TRBV7-2
ASSANLLDTQY	TRBJ2-3	TRBV19
ASRTSGVNTGELF	TRBJ2-2	TRBV27
ASSLGQTATNEKLF	TRBJ1-4	TRBV19
ASSHRDFLNTGELF	TRBJ2-2	TRBV28
ASSVAGFYYNEQF	TRBJ2-1	TRBV9
SVVAASIGGYT	TRBJ1-2	TRBV29-1
ASSLGLPNRGTGELF	TRBJ2-2	TRBV5-1
AISDSHRGDEKLF	TRBJ1-4	TRBV10-3
ASSPAGTGMYGYT	TRBJ1-2	TRBV7-8
ASSPPSGRVREQY	TRBJ2-7	TRBV18
ASSFYGGNYGYT	TRBJ1-2	TRBV5-1
ASSPMAGDSSGANVLT	TRBJ2-6	TRBV18
ASSWGQGGQPQH	TRBJ1-5	TRBV6-5
ASSLSGGPQH	TRBJ1-5	TRBV28
ASSQGGQPNQPQH	TRBJ1-5	TRBV3-1/TRBV3-2
ASSQLIRDRERRGNIQY	TRBJ2-4	TRBV23-1
ASSIGTLEAF	TRBJ1-1	TRBV19
ASSPSQSYEQY	TRBJ2-7	TRBV7-9
ASSLAGGTNEKLF	TRBJ1-4	TRBV7-2
SASNRANMAEAF	TRBJ1-1	TRBV20-1
AWSILAGGYEQF	TRBJ2-1	TRBV30
ASSLVSGENNEQF	TRBJ2-1	TRBV5-6
ASSRLAGGLNEQF	TRBJ2-1	TRBV14
ASSIAGTSGVSEQF	TRBJ2-1	TRBV19
ASSQVAAGELF	TRBJ2-2	TRBV3-1/TRBV3-2
ASRETGNEKLF	TRBJ1-4	TRBV9
ASSLGLAGAGAGELF	TRBJ2-2	TRBV5-1
ASSYNSRLAAGSLTEAF	TRBJ1-1	TRBV6-2/TRBV6-3
ASSHSILAGGPADEQF	TRBJ2-1	TRBV14
ATSDPGRNEQY	TRBJ2-7	TRBV24-1
AGRAGQGALGEQF	TRBJ2-1	TRBV2